Below are 25 T cell receptor beta chains sequenced from a single sample in a study of PD-1 blockade in classical Hodgkin lymphoma. Every one of the patients relapsed after autologous stem cell transplantation (brentuximab vedotin exposure was variable). Here immunoSEQ multiplex PCR was the method, and the copy in TCRdb shows in-frame clones only, minus some. The table has about 150,000 clones, under 85% seen once. Source: peripheral blood mononuclear cells (PBMCs), taken before the second cycle of nivolumab. All receptors derive from a human donor with classical Hodgkin lymphoma.

CDR3 nucleotides: TGTGCCAGTAGCGTGGGGGCTAGGGAGTTCTTC. It specifies CASSVGAREFF. This chain joins TRBV19 and TRBJ2-1, with D possibly matching TRBD1 (6 bases). The CDR3 spans 11 residues. Germline V gene data show CDR1 as LNHDA and CDR2 as SQIVND (reference sequence). The germline V and J ends were trimmed by 6 bases and 14 bases, with 14 bases remaining between them.

The genes are TRBV28 and TRBJ1-3; 9 bases line up with TRBD1. CDR1 and CDR2 from the germline V gene are MDHEN and SYDVKM. This CDR3 is 16 amino acids long. J was trimmed by 0 bases and V by 4 bases; bases with no gene match: 4. The CDR3 nucleotides are TGTGCCAGCAGTTGGGGGACAGGGATCTCTGGAAACACCATATATTTT. The encoded protein is CASSWGTGISGNTIYF.

This rearrangement joins TRBV7-9 to TRBJ1-2, with a weak D call TRBD1 (5 bases). The germline gives CDR1 SEHNR, CDR2 FQNEAQ (reference sequence). The CDR3 covers 14 residues. Deletions cut 2 bases from V and 4 bases from J, with 11 bases between. The CDR3 region has the DNA TGTGCCAGCAGCTTACCGACAGAGACCTATGGCTACACCTTC. Its translation is CASSLPTETYGYTF.

This clone was detected a few times. The J gene is TRBJ1-2, the V gene TRBV6-4, with no clear D. Germline CDR1 reads MRHNA; CDR2 reads SNTAGT. CDR3 length: 12 amino acids. The V and J ends lost 0 bases and 5 bases respectively, with 4 bases between them. The chain's CDR3 is CASSDSEYGYTF. CDR3 nucleotides: TGTGCCAGCAGTGACTCCGAGTATGGCTACACCTTC.

The chain employs TRBV9 and TRBJ2-2, with 15 bases matching TRBD2. Germline trimming cut 4 bases from V and 8 bases from J; bases unmatched to any gene: 3. CDR1 SGDLS and CDR2 YYNGEE come from the germline V gene. The CDR3 extends over 15 amino acids. The CDR3 region has the DNA TGTGCCAGCAGCTTTGGACTAGCGGGAGGGGGGGAGCTGTTTTTT. Translating it yields CASSFGLAGGGELFF.

This chain links TRBV5-6 with TRBJ2-1, with unresolved D. V lost 0 bases, J lost 5 bases, and 3 bases lay in between. The CDR3 covers 12 residues. Per the germline V gene, CDR1 is SGHDT and CDR2 is YYEEEE. As DNA, the CDR3 is TGTGCCAGCAGCTTGGTGGACAATGAGCAGTTCTTC. Protein sequence: CASSLVDNEQFF.

The genes are TRBV11-2 and TRBJ1-5; TRBD1 matches at 9 bases. Germline V gives CDR1 SGHAT, CDR2 FQNNGV. The CDR3 contains 14 residues. Trimming took 5 bases from V and 6 from J; bases not matched to a gene: 5. CDR3 nucleotides: TGTGCCAGCAGCGTTGACAGGGGGTTTCAGCCCCAGCATTTT. This sequence encodes CASSVDRGFQPQHF.

The V gene is TRBV10-2, the J gene TRBJ2-3; D ambiguous. The V end was cut by 8 bases, the J end by 0 bases, with 9 bases between. Germline V gene data show CDR1 as WSHSY and CDR2 as SAAADI. This CDR3 is built from 13 residues. DNA for the CDR3: TGCGCCAGCCGCGAGGCTAGCACAGATACGCAGTATTTT. Translation gives CASREASTDTQYF.

The chain combines TRBV7-2 with TRBJ2-7, with TRBD1 matching over 9 bases. Trimming removed 7 bases from V and 0 bases from J; junction bases left unmatched: 1. The CDR3 runs 13 residues. The germline V gene encodes CDR1 SGHTA and CDR2 FQGNSA. CDR3: CASKTGGSYEQYF. The CDR3 nucleotides read TGTGCCAGCAAGACAGGGGGCTCCTACGAGCAGTACTTC.

The V call is TRBV6-1, the J call TRBJ1-5, with 10 bases identical to TRBD1. The ends lost 6 bases at V and 8 bases at J; junction bases unmatched: 4. Germline V CDR1 and CDR2: MNHNS, SASEGT. The CDR3 runs to 13 residues. The DNA for the CDR3 is TGTGCCAGCAGGGGACAGGGGTGGGAGCCCCAGCATTTT. Protein sequence: CASRGQGWEPQHF.

This clone was detected ten times or more. The gene calls are TRBV5-6 and TRBJ2-7; tentative D call: TRBD1 (6 bases). The CDR3 runs 12 residues. Germline V CDR1 and CDR2: SGHDT, YYEEEE. Trimming removed 3 bases at V and 4 bases at J, with 8 bases between. The CDR3 spells CASSSGQYEQYF. DNA for the CDR3: TGTGCCAGCAGCTCAGGACAGTACGAGCAGTACTTC.

This chain joins TRBV27 and TRBJ1-5; a weak D match, TRBD1 (5 bases). The germline V gene has CDR1 MNHEY and CDR2 SMNVEV (reference sequence). The V and J ends lost 5 bases and 7 bases respectively, with 15 bases between them. The length of the CDR3 is 14 residues. CDR3 sequence (DNA): TGTGCCAGCAGTAACGACAGAGAAGGGCAGCCCCAGCATTTT. It is translated as CASSNDREGQPQHF.

This clone appeared once. The chain carries TRBV6-6 and TRBJ1-6; D gene uncertain. This CDR3 contains 13 residues. V was trimmed by 6 bases and J by 10 bases, leaving 13 bases between them. Germline loops: CDR1 MNHNY, CDR2 SVGAGI (reference sequence). CDR3 DNA: TGTGCCAGCAGCCCCACGGGTTTGTCACCCCTCCACTTT. Translating gives CASSPTGLSPLHF.

On this clone: Other nucleotide sequences from this sample produce the same CDR3. The V and J genes are TRBV7-9 and TRBJ1-1; D gene uncertain. Germline V gene data show CDR1 as SEHNR and CDR2 as FQNEAQ (reference sequence). This CDR3 has 11 residues. V shed 1 base and J shed 5 bases, with 2 bases lying between them. CDR3 residues: CASSLGTEAFF. CDR3 bases: TGTGCCAGCAGCTTAGGAACTGAAGCTTTCTTT.

This clone showed up just a few times. This rearrangement joins TRBV7-9 to TRBJ1-2, with D possibly TRBD1 on 6 matching bases. Germline-derived CDR1 and CDR2 are SEHNR and FQNEAQ (reference sequence). V lost 2 bases to trimming and J lost 1 base, with 17 bases between them. CDR3 size: 17 residues. The CDR3 DNA follows: TGTGCCAGCAGCTTACCCAAATTCCAGGGGTTTAACTATGGCTACACCTTC. This translates into CASSLPKFQGFNYGYTF.

The rearrangement joins TRBV27 to TRBJ2-3; D gene unclear. CDR1 and CDR2 from the germline V gene are MNHEY and SMNVEV (reference sequence). Trimming pared 6 bases from V and 4 bases from J, leaving 11 bases between. The CDR3 consists of 13 residues. CDR3 residues: CASRGSGSDTQYF. The CDR3 nucleotides are TGTGCCAGCAGGGGATCAGGATCAGATACGCAGTATTTT.

This chain joins TRBV7-9 and TRBJ2-5; 11 bases fit TRBD2. Germline CDR1 is SEHNR and CDR2 is FQNEAQ (reference sequence). The CDR3 runs 16 residues. The V segment lost 5 bases and the J segment 3 bases; nucleotides outside the gene matches: 8. The CDR3 reads CASSRRLAGTKETQYF. CDR3 in DNA: TGTGCCAGCAGCCGCAGACTAGCGGGAACTAAAGAGACCCAGTACTTC.

CDR3 amino acids: CASSVWALNYGYTF. CDR3 sequence (DNA): TGTGCCAGCAGCGTGTGGGCTCTTAACTATGGCTACACCTTC. V is TRBV28 and J is TRBJ1-2; no definite D call. The CDR3 sequence is 14 residues long. The germline V gene encodes CDR1 MDHEN and CDR2 SYDVKM. V lost 6 bases, J lost 1 base, and 12 bases lay in between.

The J gene is TRBJ2-3, the V gene TRBV7-9; 8 bases align to TRBD2. The germline CDR1 and CDR2 sequences are SEHNR and FQNEAQ (reference sequence). V lost 11 bases and J lost 0; bases outside the gene matches: 7. This CDR3 has 14 amino acids. In DNA form, the CDR3 reads TGTGCCGGCGGGCCTAGCGGGAGCACAGATACGCAGTATTTT. Protein sequence: CAGGPSGSTDTQYF.

The V call is TRBV10-3, the J call TRBJ1-5; possible D gene TRBD1, 5 bases. Trimming took off 3 bases at V and 1 base at J, with 13 bases between the two ends. Looked up from germline, CDR1 is ENHRY and CDR2 is SYGVKD. The length of the CDR3 is 16 residues. The CDR3: CAISDPGLGSNQPQHF. The CDR3 region has the DNA TGTGCCATCAGTGACCCAGGGTTGGGGAGCAATCAGCCCCAGCATTTT.

There are a few counts of this clone. The chain couples TRBV2 to TRBJ2-7; D unclear. The germline V and J ends were trimmed by 4 bases and 1 base, with 8 bases remaining between them. The CDR3 consists of 13 residues. The germline gives CDR1 SNHLY, CDR2 FYNNEI. As DNA, the CDR3 is TGTGCCAGCAGTGTCGACACGTCCTACGAGCAGTACTTC. This codes for CASSVDTSYEQYF.

The CDR3 coding sequence is TGTGCCAGCAGCTCATGGACGCTGGATAATTCACCCCTCCACTTT. This encodes CASSSWTLDNSPLHF. V gene TRBV7-2 combines with J gene TRBJ1-6, with D unresolved. The CDR3 sequence is 15 residues long. Between the trimmed V and J ends, which lost 4 bases and 5 bases, there was a span of 12 bases. Per the germline V gene, CDR1 is SGHTA and CDR2 is FQGNSA.

This chain joins TRBV28 and TRBJ2-7; the D gene is possibly TRBD1 (5 bases). Germline loops: CDR1 MDHEN, CDR2 SYDVKM. Trimming took 5 bases from V and 4 from J, leaving 15 bases between them. The CDR3 loop spans 14 amino acids. DNA for the CDR3: TGTGCCAGCAGTGGGTCCCTAGGGGTATACGAGCAGTACTTC. Its protein is CASSGSLGVYEQYF.

This chain joins TRBV6-6 and TRBJ2-7, with 8 bases fitting TRBD2. V trimming: 2 bases; J trimming: 3 bases; junction bases outside the gene matches: 6. The germline CDR1 and CDR2 sequences are MNHNY and SVGAGI (reference sequence). The length of the CDR3 is 15 residues. The CDR3, as DNA: TGTGCCAGCAGTTACGCCGGGGGGGCCTTCTACGAGCAGTACTTC. Protein sequence: CASSYAGGAFYEQYF.

The chain has TRBV5-1 and TRBJ1-2; a possible D gene is TRBD1 (6 bases). The germline CDR1 and CDR2 sequences are SGHRS and YFSETQ. V lost 2 bases and J lost 9, with 14 bases in between. CDR3 length equals 13 residues. The CDR3 reads CASSFEGELSYTF. The CDR3 nucleotides are TGCGCCAGCAGCTTTGAGGGGGAGTTGAGCTACACCTTC.